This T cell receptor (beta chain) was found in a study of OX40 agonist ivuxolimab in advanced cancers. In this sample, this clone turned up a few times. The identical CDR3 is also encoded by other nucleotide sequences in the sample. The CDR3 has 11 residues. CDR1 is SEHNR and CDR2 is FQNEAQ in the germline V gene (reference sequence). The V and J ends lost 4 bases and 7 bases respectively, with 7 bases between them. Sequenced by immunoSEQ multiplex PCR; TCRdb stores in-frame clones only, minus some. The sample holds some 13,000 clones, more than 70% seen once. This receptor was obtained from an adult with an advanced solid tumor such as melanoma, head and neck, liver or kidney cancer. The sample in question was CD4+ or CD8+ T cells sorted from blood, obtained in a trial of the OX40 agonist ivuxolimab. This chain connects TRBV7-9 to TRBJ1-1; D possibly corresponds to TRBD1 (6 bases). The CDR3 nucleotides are TGTGCCAGCAGCTCGACAGGTGAAGCTTTCTTT. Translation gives CASSSTGEAFF.